The T cell receptor (beta chain) described here comes from a study of blood T cell repertoires in COVID-19. A few counts support this clone. Per germline, CDR1 SGHVS and CDR2 FNYEAQ. V was trimmed by 5 bases and J by 1 base, leaving 8 bases between them. CDR3 length: 13 amino acids. In the source study's methods: Estimated nucleated cell counts came from reference gene primer amplification. TCRdb's copy holds only in-frame clones and misses some; the assay was immunoSEQ multiplex PCR. V and J calls and clone size follow that table, whereas D and trimming were derived from the DNA. Of 60,000 to 90,000 clones in the sample, roughly 84% were seen once.

The sequence was collected from a man aged 45-65 years with acute or convalescent COVID-19. The chain is built from TRBV7-6 and TRBJ1-1; no reliable D call. Sequenced material: peripheral blood. The CDR3 nucleotides read TGTGCCAGCAGCGCCGACACGAACACTGAAGCTTTCTTT. Translating it yields CASSADTNTEAFF.